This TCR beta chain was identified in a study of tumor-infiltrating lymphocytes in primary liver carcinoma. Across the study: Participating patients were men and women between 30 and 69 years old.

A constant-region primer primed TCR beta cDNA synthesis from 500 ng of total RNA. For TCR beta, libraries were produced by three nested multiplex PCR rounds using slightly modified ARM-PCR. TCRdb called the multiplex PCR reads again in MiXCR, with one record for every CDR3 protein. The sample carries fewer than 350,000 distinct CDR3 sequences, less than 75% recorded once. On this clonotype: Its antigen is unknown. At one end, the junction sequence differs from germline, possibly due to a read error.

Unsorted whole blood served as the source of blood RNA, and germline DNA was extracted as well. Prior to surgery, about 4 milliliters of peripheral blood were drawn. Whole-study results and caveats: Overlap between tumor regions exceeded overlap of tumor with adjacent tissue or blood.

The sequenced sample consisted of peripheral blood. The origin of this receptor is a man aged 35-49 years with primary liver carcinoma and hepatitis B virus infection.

The CDR3 sequence is CARSSRGGGNHGELFF. The CDR3 region has the DNA TGTGCCAGAAGTTCCCGAGGGGGAGGGAACCACGGGGAGCTGTTTTTT. The chain employs TRBV12-3 or TRBV12-4 and TRBJ2-2; D possibly corresponds to TRBD2 (7 bases). This CDR3 spans 16 amino acids.